This TCR beta chain comes out of a study of blood T cell repertoires in COVID-19. For the study at large: The study drew acute and convalescent COVID-19 samples from the United States, Italy and Spain.

Seattle patients were enrolled during active infection and followed longitudinally. Original methodology: Nucleated cell number was recorded as an estimate derived from reference gene primer amplification. Sequenced by immunoSEQ multiplex PCR; TCRdb stores in-frame clones only, minus some. V and J calls and clone size follow that table, whereas D and trimming were derived from the DNA. The sample has around 400,000 clones; around 87% are singletons. The sample taken for sequencing was peripheral blood. The receptor comes from a woman aged 55-70 years with COVID-19, enrolled during active disease.

The CDR3 loop is CASSLTGLADTEAFF. CDR3 in DNA: TGCGCCAGCAGCCTGACAGGGTTGGCGGACACTGAAGCTTTCTTT. The chain links TRBV5-1 to TRBJ1-1; 7 bases are a match to TRBD1. The CDR3 loop spans 15 amino acids. CDR1 is SGHRS and CDR2 is YFSETQ in the germline V gene. V was pared by 4 bases and J by 3 bases, with 9 bases of the junction left unmatched.